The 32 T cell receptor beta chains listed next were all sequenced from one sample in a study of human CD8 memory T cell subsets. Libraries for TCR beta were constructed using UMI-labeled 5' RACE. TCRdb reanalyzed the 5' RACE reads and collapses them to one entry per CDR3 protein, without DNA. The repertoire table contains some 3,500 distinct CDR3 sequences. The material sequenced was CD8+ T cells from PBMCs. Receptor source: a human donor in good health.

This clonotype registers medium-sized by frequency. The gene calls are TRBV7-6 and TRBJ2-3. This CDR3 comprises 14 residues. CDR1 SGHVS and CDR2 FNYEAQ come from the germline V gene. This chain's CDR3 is CASSFSGPTDTQYF.

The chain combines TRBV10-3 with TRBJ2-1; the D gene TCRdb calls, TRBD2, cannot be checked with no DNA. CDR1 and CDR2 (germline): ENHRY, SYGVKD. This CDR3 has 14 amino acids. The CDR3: CAISLAGASNEQFF.

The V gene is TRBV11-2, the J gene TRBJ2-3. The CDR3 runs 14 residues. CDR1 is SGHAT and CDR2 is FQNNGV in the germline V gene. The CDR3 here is CASSLDTTTDTQYF.

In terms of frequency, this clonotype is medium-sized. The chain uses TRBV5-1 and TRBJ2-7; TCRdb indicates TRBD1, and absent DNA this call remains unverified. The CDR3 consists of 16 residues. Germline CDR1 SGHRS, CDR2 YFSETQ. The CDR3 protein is CASSSARTPTGNEQYF.

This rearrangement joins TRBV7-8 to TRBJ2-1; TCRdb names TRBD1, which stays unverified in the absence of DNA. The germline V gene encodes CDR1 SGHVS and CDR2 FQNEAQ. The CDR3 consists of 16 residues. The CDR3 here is CASSSPLGPGYNEQFF. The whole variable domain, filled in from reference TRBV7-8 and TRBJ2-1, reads GAGVSQSPRYKVAKRGQDVALRCDPISGHVSLFWYQQALGQGPEFLTYFQNEAQLDKSGLPSDRFFAERPEGSVSTLKIQRTQQEDSAVYLCASSSPLGPGYNEQFFGPGTRLTVL.

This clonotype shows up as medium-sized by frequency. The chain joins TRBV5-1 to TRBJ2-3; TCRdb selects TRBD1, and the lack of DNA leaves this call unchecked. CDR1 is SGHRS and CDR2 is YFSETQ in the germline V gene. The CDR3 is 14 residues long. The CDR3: CASSDRGGEDTQYF.

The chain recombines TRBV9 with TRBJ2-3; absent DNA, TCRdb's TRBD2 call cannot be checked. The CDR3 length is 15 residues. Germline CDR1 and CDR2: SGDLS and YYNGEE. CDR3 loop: CASSVDGRATDTQYF.

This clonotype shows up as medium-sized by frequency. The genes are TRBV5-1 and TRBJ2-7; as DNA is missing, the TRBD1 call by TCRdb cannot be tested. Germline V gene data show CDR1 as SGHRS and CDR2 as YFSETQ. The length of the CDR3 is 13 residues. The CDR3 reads CASTGTGDHEQYF. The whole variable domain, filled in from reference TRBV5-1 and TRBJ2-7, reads KAGVTQTPRYLIKTRGQQVTLSCSPISGHRSVSWYQQTPGQGLQFLFEYFSETQRNKGNFPGRFSGRQFSNSRSEMNVSTLELGDSALYLCASTGTGDHEQYFGPGTRLTVT.

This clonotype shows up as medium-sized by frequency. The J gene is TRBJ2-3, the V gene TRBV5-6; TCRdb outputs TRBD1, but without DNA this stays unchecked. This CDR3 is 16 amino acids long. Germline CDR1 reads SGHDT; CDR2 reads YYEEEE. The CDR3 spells CASSYFVGGRTDTQYF. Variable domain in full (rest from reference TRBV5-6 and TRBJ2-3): DAGVTQSPTHLIKTRGQQVTLRCSPKSGHDTVSWYQQALGQGPQFIFQYYEEEERQRGNFPDRFSGHQFPNYSSELNVNALLLGDSALYLCASSYFVGGRTDTQYFGPGTRLTVL.

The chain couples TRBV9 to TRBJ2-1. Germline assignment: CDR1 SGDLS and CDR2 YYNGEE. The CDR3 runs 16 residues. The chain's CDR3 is CASSVGHQPVYNEQFF.

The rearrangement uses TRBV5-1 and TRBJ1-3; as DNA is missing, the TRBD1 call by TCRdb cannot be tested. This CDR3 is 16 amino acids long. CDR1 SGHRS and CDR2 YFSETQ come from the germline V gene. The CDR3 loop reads CASSAKTGGSGNTIYF.

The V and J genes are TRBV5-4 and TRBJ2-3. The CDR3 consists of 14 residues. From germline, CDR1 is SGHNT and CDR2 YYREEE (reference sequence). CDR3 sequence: CASSLAADGDTQYF. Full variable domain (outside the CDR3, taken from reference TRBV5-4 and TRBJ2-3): ETGVTQSPTHLIKTRGQQVTLRCSSQSGHNTVSWYQQALGQGPQFIFQYYREEENGRGNFPPRFSGLQFPNYSSELNVNALELDDSALYLCASSLAADGDTQYFGPGTRLTVL.

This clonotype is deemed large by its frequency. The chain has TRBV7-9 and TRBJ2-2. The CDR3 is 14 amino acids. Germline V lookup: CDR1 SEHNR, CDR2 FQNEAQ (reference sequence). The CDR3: CASSLNPNTGELFF.

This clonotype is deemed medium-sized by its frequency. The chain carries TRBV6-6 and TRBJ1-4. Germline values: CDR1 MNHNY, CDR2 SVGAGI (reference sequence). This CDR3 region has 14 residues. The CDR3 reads CASSASSTNEKLFF.

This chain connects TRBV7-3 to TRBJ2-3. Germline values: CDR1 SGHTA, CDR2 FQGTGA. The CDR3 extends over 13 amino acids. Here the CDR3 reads CASSSQWRDTQYF.

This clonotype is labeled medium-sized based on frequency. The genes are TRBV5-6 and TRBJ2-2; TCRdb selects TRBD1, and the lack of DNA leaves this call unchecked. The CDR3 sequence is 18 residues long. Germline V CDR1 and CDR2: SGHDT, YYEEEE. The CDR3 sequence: CASSSLLFRRLNTGELFF.

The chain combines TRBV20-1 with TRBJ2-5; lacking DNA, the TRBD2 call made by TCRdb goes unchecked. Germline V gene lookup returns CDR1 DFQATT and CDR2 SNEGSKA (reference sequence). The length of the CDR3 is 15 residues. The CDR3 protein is CSASPPVVFQETQYF.

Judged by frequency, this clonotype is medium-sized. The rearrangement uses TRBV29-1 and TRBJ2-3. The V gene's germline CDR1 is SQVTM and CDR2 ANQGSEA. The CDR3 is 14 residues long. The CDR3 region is CSVFAVSSTDTQYF.

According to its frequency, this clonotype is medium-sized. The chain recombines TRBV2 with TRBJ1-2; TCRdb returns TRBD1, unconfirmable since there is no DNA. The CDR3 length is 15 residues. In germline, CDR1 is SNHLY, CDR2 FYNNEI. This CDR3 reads CASSAVGQSRYGYTF.

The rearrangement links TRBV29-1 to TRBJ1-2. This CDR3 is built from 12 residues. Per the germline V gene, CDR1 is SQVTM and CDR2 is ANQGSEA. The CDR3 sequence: CSVELDSYGYTF.

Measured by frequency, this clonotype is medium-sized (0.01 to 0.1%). This CDR3 is CASSPRMGLASNEQFF. The rearrangement uses TRBV9 and TRBJ2-1; TCRdb selects TRBD2, and the lack of DNA leaves this call unchecked. This CDR3 contains 16 residues. CDR1 and CDR2 from the germline V gene are SGDLS and YYNGEE.

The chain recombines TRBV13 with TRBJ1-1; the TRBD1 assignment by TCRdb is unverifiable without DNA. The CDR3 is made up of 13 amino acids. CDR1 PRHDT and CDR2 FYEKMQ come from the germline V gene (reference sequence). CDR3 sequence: CASSLQGSTEAFF.

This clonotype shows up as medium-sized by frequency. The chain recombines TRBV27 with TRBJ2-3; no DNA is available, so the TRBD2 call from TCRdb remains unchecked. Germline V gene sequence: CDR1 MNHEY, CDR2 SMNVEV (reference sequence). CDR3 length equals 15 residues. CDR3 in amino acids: CASMFLAGGTDTQYF.

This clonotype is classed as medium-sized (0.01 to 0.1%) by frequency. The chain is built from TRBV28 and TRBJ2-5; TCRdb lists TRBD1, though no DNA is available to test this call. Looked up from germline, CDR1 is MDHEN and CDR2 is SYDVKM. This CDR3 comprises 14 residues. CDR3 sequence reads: CASSLIQGVETQYF. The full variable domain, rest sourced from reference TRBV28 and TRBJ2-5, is DVKVTQSSRYLVKRTGEKVFLECVQDMDHENMFWYRQDPGLGLRLIYFSYDVKMKEKGDIPEGYSVSREKKERFSLILESASTNQTSMYLCASSLIQGVETQYFGPGTRLLVL.

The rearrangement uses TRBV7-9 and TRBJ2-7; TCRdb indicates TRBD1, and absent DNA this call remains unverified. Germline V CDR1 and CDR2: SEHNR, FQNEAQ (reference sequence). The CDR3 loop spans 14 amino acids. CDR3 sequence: CASSSGDSSYEQYF.

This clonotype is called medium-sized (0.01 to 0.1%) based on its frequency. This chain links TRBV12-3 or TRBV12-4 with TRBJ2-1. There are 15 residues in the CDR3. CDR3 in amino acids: CASSPRVSTYNEQFF.

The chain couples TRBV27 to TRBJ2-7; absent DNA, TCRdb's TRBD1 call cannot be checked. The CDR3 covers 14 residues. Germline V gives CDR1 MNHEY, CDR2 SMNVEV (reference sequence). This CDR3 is CASSPWTGDYEQYF.

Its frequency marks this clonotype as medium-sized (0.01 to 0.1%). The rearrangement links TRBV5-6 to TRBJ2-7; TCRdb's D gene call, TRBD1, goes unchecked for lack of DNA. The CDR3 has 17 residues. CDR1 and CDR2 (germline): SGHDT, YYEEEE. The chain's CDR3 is CASSQELPTGLSYEQYF.

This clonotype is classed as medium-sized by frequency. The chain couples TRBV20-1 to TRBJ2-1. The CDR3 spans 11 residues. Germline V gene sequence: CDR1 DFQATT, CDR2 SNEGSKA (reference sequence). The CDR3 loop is CSANYYNEQFF.

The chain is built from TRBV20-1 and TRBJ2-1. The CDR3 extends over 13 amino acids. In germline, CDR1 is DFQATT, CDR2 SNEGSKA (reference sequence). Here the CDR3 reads CSARDGRANKQFF.

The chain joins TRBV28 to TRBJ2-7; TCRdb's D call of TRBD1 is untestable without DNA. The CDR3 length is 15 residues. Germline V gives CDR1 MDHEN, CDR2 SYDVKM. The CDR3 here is CASSPPGQGAYEQYF.

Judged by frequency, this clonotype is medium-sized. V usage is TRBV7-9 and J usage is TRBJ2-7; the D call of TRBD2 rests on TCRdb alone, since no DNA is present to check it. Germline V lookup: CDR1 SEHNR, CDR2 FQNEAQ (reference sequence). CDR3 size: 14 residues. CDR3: CASSLSGTWYEQYF.